Listed here are 19 T cell receptor beta chains from one sample, sequenced in a study of OX40 agonist ivuxolimab in advanced cancers. Profiled with immunoSEQ multiplex PCR; TCRdb holds only in-frame clones, not every one. The sample yields tens of thousands of clones, roughly 84% seen once. The sample here was CD4+ or CD8+ T cells sorted from blood, taken in a trial of the OX40 agonist ivuxolimab. Receptor source: an adult with an advanced solid tumor such as melanoma, head and neck, liver or kidney cancer.

The CDR3 DNA is TGTGCCAGCTCACCATGGACTAGCGGACCCTACGAGCAGTACTTC. Translation: CASSPWTSGPYEQYF. The chain joins TRBV18 to TRBJ2-7; the match to TRBD2 covers 10 bases. The CDR3 consists of 15 residues. V was pared by 2 bases and J by 2 bases, with 3 bases of the junction left unmatched. Germline CDR1 is KGHSH and CDR2 is LQKENI.

The rearrangement links TRBV6-5 to TRBJ1-2, with D hard to call. V was trimmed by 8 bases and J by 7 bases, leaving 17 bases between them. Germline CDR1 is MNHEY and CDR2 is SVGAGI. The CDR3 is 13 amino acids. CDR3 sequence (DNA): TGTGCCAGCGGAAAGTATACCGCAAGTGGCTACACCTTC. Protein product: CASGKYTASGYTF.

V gene TRBV30 combines with J gene TRBJ2-5; D is ambiguous. CDR1 and CDR2 from the germline V gene are GTSNPN and SVGIG (reference sequence). Between the trimmed V and J ends, which lost 0 bases and 5 bases, there was a span of 4 bases. The CDR3 loop spans 11 amino acids. CDR3 sequence reads: CAWSVRETQYF. CDR3 in DNA: TGTGCCTGGAGTGTACGCGAGACCCAGTACTTC. The full variable domain, rest sourced from reference TRBV30 and TRBJ2-5, is SQTIHQWPATLVQPVGSPLSLECTVEGTSNPNLYWYRQAAGRGLQLLFYSVGIGQISSEVPQNLSASRPQDRQFILSSKKLLLSDSGFYLCAWSVRETQYFGPGTRLLVL.

This CDR3 reads CASSATVQETQYF. The CDR3 coding sequence is TGCGCCAGCAGCGCGACAGTCCAAGAGACCCAGTACTTC. This chain connects TRBV5-1 to TRBJ2-5, with D perhaps matching TRBD1 (5 bases). Trimming left V 4 bases short and J 1 base short, with 8 bases between. Germline loops: CDR1 SGHRS, CDR2 YFSETQ. This CDR3 contains 13 residues.

V gene TRBV4-2 combines with J gene TRBJ2-5; TRBD2 matches at 9 bases. After removal of 1 base from V and 3 bases from J, the junction contained 6 bases not matched to a gene. The CDR3 spans 16 residues. CDR1 and CDR2 from the germline V gene are LGHNA and YNFKEQ. The CDR3 loop reads CASSQGIAGVEETQYF. The CDR3 DNA reads TGTGCCAGCAGCCAAGGTATAGCGGGAGTAGAAGAGACCCAGTACTTC.

This chain connects TRBV5-6 to TRBJ2-2; D is possibly TRBD1 or TRBD2 (7 bases each). CDR1 and CDR2 from the germline V gene are SGHDT and YYEEEE. The V end was cut by 5 bases, the J end by 1 base, with 21 bases between. This CDR3 is built from 18 residues. DNA for the CDR3: TGTGCCAGCAGTAGCGGGCAGGGGGGAATTCGGAACACCGGGGAGCTGTTTTTT. Amino acids: CASSSGQGGIRNTGELFF. The entire variable domain, with the rest obtained from reference TRBV5-6 and TRBJ2-2, is as follows: DAGVTQSPTHLIKTRGQQVTLRCSPKSGHDTVSWYQQALGQGPQFIFQYYEEEERQRGNFPDRFSGHQFPNYSSELNVNALLLGDSALYLCASSSGQGGIRNTGELFFGEGSRLTVL.

This clone was seen a handful of times. This sequence joins TRBV27 and TRBJ2-7, with 7 bases fitting TRBD1. V lost 6 bases, J lost 0 bases, and 5 bases stayed unmatched. CDR1 is MNHEY and CDR2 is SMNVEV in the germline V gene (reference sequence). CDR3 size: 14 residues. CDR3 region: CASRRQGSSYEQYF. The CDR3 DNA reads as TGTGCCAGCAGAAGACAGGGAAGCTCCTACGAGCAGTACTTC.

The rearrangement links TRBV6-5 to TRBJ2-7; 7 bases line up with TRBD2. Per germline, CDR1 MNHEY and CDR2 SVGAGI. The ends lost 4 bases at V and 0 bases at J; junction bases unmatched: 6. The CDR3 totals 15 residues. In DNA, the CDR3 is TGTGCCAGCAGTTCGGGGGGAGGAGGCTCCTACGAGCAGTACTTC. Translated, it gives CASSSGGGGSYEQYF.

Concerning this clone itself: The sample holds other DNA sequences that translate to the same CDR3. V is TRBV19 and J is TRBJ2-1; D unresolved. CDR1 and CDR2 from the germline V gene are LNHDA and SQIVND (reference sequence). Trimming pared 5 bases from V and 5 bases from J, leaving 4 bases between. This CDR3 has 11 amino acids. CDR3 bases: TGTGCCAGTAGTCGACACAATGAGCAGTTCTTC. This gives the protein CASSRHNEQFF.

This chain uses TRBV11-2 with TRBJ2-7; the match to TRBD2 covers 11 bases. The CDR3 sequence is 15 residues long. Germline values: CDR1 SGHAT, CDR2 FQNNGV. Trimming cost V 10 bases and J 0 bases; bases outside gene matches: 8. Here the CDR3 DNA reads TGTGCCACCACAATCGGGACTAGCGGCTCCTACGAGCAGTACTTC. Translation gives CATTIGTSGSYEQYF.

The J gene is TRBJ2-5, the V gene TRBV10-3; no reliable D call. V was shortened by 3 bases and J by 4 bases, with 3 bases between the two germline ends. The CDR3 runs to 11 residues. Germline V gene sequence: CDR1 ENHRY, CDR2 SYGVKD. CDR3 sequence: CAISERETQYF. DNA for the CDR3: TGTGCCATCAGTGAAAGAGAGACCCAGTACTTC.

The chain combines TRBV7-2 with TRBJ2-1; D possibly corresponds to TRBD2 (5 bases). The CDR3 loop spans 13 amino acids. Trimming removed 4 bases at V and 12 bases at J, with 16 bases between. Per the germline V gene, CDR1 is SGHTA and CDR2 is FQGNSA. The CDR3 sequence: CASSYSYLEGQFF. CDR3 sequence (DNA): TGTGCCAGCAGCTACAGTTATCTAGAGGGGCAGTTCTTC.

The chain employs TRBV19 and TRBJ1-1; D unclear. Germline V gene lookup returns CDR1 LNHDA and CDR2 SQIVND (reference sequence). The CDR3 has 19 amino acids. Trimming stripped 0 bases from V and 1 base from J, with 21 bases between. This CDR3 is CASSIDAHPLRSPNTEAFF. In DNA, the CDR3 is TGTGCCAGTAGTATAGATGCCCATCCCCTCAGGTCCCCGAACACTGAAGCTTTCTTT. Using reference TRBV19 and TRBJ1-1 for the parts outside the CDR3, the full variable domain is DGGITQSPKYLFRKEGQNVTLSCEQNLNHDAMYWYRQDPGQGLRLIYYSQIVNDFQKGDIAEGYSVSREKKESFPLTVTSAQKNPTAFYLCASSIDAHPLRSPNTEAFFGQGTRLTVV.

This chain links TRBV2 with TRBJ2-3; 8 bases fit TRBD2. V dropped 4 bases and J dropped 8; count of bases not matched to a gene: 8. The CDR3 is 14 amino acids. CDR1 is SNHLY, CDR2 FYNNEI, per germline. CDR3 DNA sequence: TGTGCCAGCAGTGGGACTAGCTTGGTGGGTACGCAGTATTTT. Protein: CASSGTSLVGTQYF.

The chain links TRBV5-8 to TRBJ1-1, with 8 bases that match TRBD1. V shed 4 bases and J 3 bases; nucleotides not matched to a gene: 8. Germline V CDR1 and CDR2: SGHTS, YDEGEE. CDR3 size: 15 residues. CDR3 in DNA: TGTGCCAGCAGCCCGTGGACAGGGAGGGACACTGAAGCTTTCTTT. This gives the protein CASSPWTGRDTEAFF.

This clone was found once. V is TRBV5-1 and J is TRBJ2-3, with 11 bases that match TRBD2. Germline CDR1 and CDR2: SGHRS and YFSETQ. Losses at the gene ends were 0 bases for V and 2 bases for J; bases not matched to a gene: 20. CDR3 length equals 22 residues. CDR3 nucleotides: TGCGCCAGCAGCTTGGAGCCGTGGGGCCACCTCAAACTAGCGGGAGCCACAGATACGCAGTATTTT. Protein product: CASSLEPWGHLKLAGATDTQYF.

This clone has a single count. This sequence joins TRBV7-3 and TRBJ2-1; D is possibly TRBD2 (6 bases). Deletions cut 2 bases from V and 8 bases from J, with 16 bases between. CDR1 SGHTA and CDR2 FQGTGA come from the germline V gene. The CDR3 totals 15 residues. CDR3 loop: CASSLEGRLFDEQFF. CDR3 coding DNA: TGTGCCAGCAGCTTAGAGGGGAGGTTATTTGATGAGCAGTTCTTC. Variable domain in full (rest from reference TRBV7-3 and TRBJ2-1): GAGVSQTPSNKVTEKGKYVELRCDPISGHTALYWYRQSLGQGPEFLIYFQGTGAADDSGLPNDRFFAVRPEGSVSTLKIQRTERGDSAVYLCASSLEGRLFDEQFFGPGTRLTVL.

The chain combines TRBV6-1 with TRBJ1-3; D is unclear. This CDR3 region has 12 residues. Trimming cost V 10 bases and J 1 base, with 8 bases left between them. The V gene's germline CDR1 is MNHNS and CDR2 SASEGT. The CDR3, as DNA: TGTGCCACCGGAAGTTCTGGAAACACCATATATTTT. It is translated as CATGSSGNTIYF.

This clone appeared a single time. V usage is TRBV20-1 and J usage is TRBJ2-7; D is uncertain. The V gene lost 5 bases and the J gene lost 3 bases, with 8 bases spanning the gap. The germline gives CDR1 DFQATT, CDR2 SNEGSKA (reference sequence). The CDR3 is 11 residues long. CDR3 bases: TGCAGTGCTGCCGGTTACTACGAGCAGTACTTC. Protein product: CSAAGYYEQYF.